The 15 T cell receptor beta chains below all came from one sample that was sequenced in a study of cytomegalovirus exposure and HLA in healthy donors. The PCR employed 60 Vbeta primers together with 13 Jbeta primers. Using immunoSEQ multiplex PCR, the repertoire was profiled, and TCRdb retains in-frame clones only, with some absent. The top ten hold roughly 2.9% of the sample, which has 85,000 to 130,000 clones, roughly 70% seen once. The sequenced material came from PBMCs. The source is a male donor in good health and CMV-seropositive.

The chain employs TRBV25-1 and TRBJ2-5; 8 positions match TRBD2. Losses at the gene ends were 2 bases for V and 6 bases for J; bases not matched to a gene: 8. This CDR3 contains 15 residues. Germline V lookup: CDR1 MGHDK, CDR2 SYGVNS. In DNA, the CDR3 is TGTGCCAGCAGTGAAGAGGCCGGGGGGGCCAAGACCCAGTACTTC. This gives the protein CASSEEAGGAKTQYF.

A few counts support this clone. J is TRBJ1-4 and V is TRBV7-9; D is undetermined. Germline V gene sequence: CDR1 SEHNR, CDR2 FQNEAQ (reference sequence). The CDR3 contains 12 residues. V gave up 6 bases and J gave up 4 bases, with 6 bases separating them. In nucleotides, the CDR3 is TGTGCCAGCAGGAAACATAATGAAAAACTGTTTTTT. Its protein product is CASRKHNEKLFF.

This chain links TRBV30 with TRBJ1-3, with 8 nucleotides matching TRBD1. The CDR3 length is 14 residues. With V trimmed by 3 bases and J by 6 bases, 7 bases remained unmatched. Germline CDR1 and CDR2: GTSNPN and SVGIG (reference sequence). The CDR3 region is CAWRAWDRTNTIYF. CDR3 in DNA: TGTGCCTGGAGAGCCTGGGACAGGACAAACACCATATATTTT. Supplemented by reference TRBV30 and TRBJ1-3, the full variable domain reads SQTIHQWPATLVQPVGSPLSLECTVEGTSNPNLYWYRQAAGRGLQLLFYSVGIGQISSEVPQNLSASRPQDRQFILSSKKLLLSDSGFYLCAWRAWDRTNTIYFGEGSWLTVV.

The V gene is TRBV6-5, the J gene TRBJ2-7, with a weak D call TRBD1 (5 bases). The CDR3 extends over 12 amino acids. The germline V gene has CDR1 MNHEY and CDR2 SVGAGI. V was clipped by 2 bases and J by 12 bases, with 14 bases between them. CDR3 loop: CASSYDRQSAYF. The CDR3 bases are TGTGCCAGCAGTTACGACAGACAGAGTGCGTACTTC.

V gene TRBV11-2 combines with J gene TRBJ1-4; the D gene is possibly TRBD1 (6 bases). Germline V CDR1 and CDR2: SGHAT, FQNNGV. The V and J ends lost 6 bases and 4 bases respectively, with 15 bases between them. This CDR3 has 15 residues. Written as DNA, the CDR3 is TGTGCCAGCAGGAATAAGGGGGTAATTAATGAAAAACTGTTTTTT. Its translation: CASRNKGVINEKLFF.

This clone was seen once. This rearrangement joins TRBV7-6 to TRBJ2-7; TRBD2 matches at 9 bases. Trimming removed 5 bases from V and 0 bases from J; junction bases left unmatched: 5. The CDR3 covers 15 residues. Germline loops: CDR1 SGHVS, CDR2 FNYEAQ. CDR3: CASSPAGGHSYEQYF. The CDR3, as DNA: TGTGCCAGCAGCCCAGCGGGGGGCCACTCCTACGAGCAGTACTTC. Variable domain in full (rest from reference TRBV7-6 and TRBJ2-7): GAGVSQSPRYKVTKRGQDVALRCDPISGHVSLYWYRQALGQGPEFLTYFNYEAQQDKSGLPNDRFSAERPEGSISTLTIQRTEQRDSAMYRCASSPAGGHSYEQYFGPGTRLTVT.

This clone has only one observation. The chain recombines TRBV7-2 with TRBJ1-2; 9 nucleotides line up with TRBD1. This CDR3 has 16 amino acids. The ends lost 3 bases at V and 5 bases at J; junction bases unmatched: 10. Germline CDR1 reads SGHTA; CDR2 reads FQGNSA. In DNA form, the CDR3 reads TGTGCCAGCAGCTTCCCACAGGACAGGGGTCGATATGGCTACACCTTC. Translating gives CASSFPQDRGRYGYTF.

The chain carries TRBV11-3 and TRBJ1-1; 8 bases line up with TRBD1. The germline CDR1 and CDR2 sequences are SGHNT and YENEEA. The trim removed 3 bases at V and 1 base at J, leaving 4 bases unmatched. CDR3 length: 15 amino acids. CDR3 protein: CASSFRDRGNTEAFF. CDR3 in DNA: TGTGCCAGCAGCTTCCGCGACAGGGGGAACACTGAAGCTTTCTTT.

The chain carries TRBV27 and TRBJ1-5; D uncertain. Germline CDR1 MNHEY, CDR2 SMNVEV (reference sequence). Trimming cost V 5 bases and J 4 bases, with 12 bases left between them. The CDR3 spans 14 residues. The CDR3 is CASSPGFGNQPQHF. The CDR3, as DNA: TGTGCCAGCAGTCCGGGATTCGGGAATCAGCCCCAGCATTTT.

V and J are TRBV5-1 and TRBJ1-3; D is possibly TRBD1 (5 bases). The CDR3 sequence is 16 residues long. Germline values: CDR1 SGHRS, CDR2 YFSETQ. Between the trimmed V and J ends, which lost 4 bases and 2 bases, there was a span of 16 bases. The CDR3 spells CASSGGDLTPGNTIYF. DNA for the CDR3: TGCGCCAGCAGCGGAGGGGACCTGACCCCTGGAAACACCATATATTTT.

This chain connects TRBV9 to TRBJ2-1; TRBD2 agrees at 7 bases. The CDR3 loop spans 14 amino acids. Germline V lookup: CDR1 SGDLS, CDR2 YYNGEE. The junction had 3 bases not matched to a gene; V was cut back by 0 bases and J by 6 bases. The CDR3 DNA sequence: TGTGCCAGCAGCGTAGGAAGCGGGGCCAATGAGCAGTTCTTC. It specifies CASSVGSGANEQFF. Full variable domain (missing parts from reference TRBV9 and TRBJ2-1): DSGVTQTPKHLITATGQRVTLRCSPRSGDLSVYWYQQSLDQGLQFLIQYYNGEERAKGNILERFSAQQFPDLHSELNLSSLELGDSALYFCASSVGSGANEQFFGPGTRLTVL.

As for this clone: The sample has other DNA sequences that encode this CDR3 too. The rearrangement uses TRBV5-1 and TRBJ2-6; the D gene is possibly TRBD2 (6 bases). Germline CDR1 is SGHRS and CDR2 is YFSETQ. The CDR3 length is 15 residues. Between the trimmed V and J ends, which lost 1 base and 1 base, there was a span of 6 bases. The CDR3 spells CASSLSGSGANVLTF. CDR3 nucleotides: TGCGCCAGCAGCTTGAGCGGGTCTGGGGCCAACGTCCTGACTTTC.

This clone was seen a handful of times. The chain is built from TRBV6-1 and TRBJ1-1; D possibly corresponds to TRBD1 (5 bases). Germline lookup yields CDR1 MNHNS and CDR2 SASEGT. With 8 bases removed from V and 5 bases from J, the gap between germline ends came to 15 bases. The CDR3 contains 13 residues. CDR3 nucleotides: TGTGCCAGCGTGATCCGGGGGTGGACTGAAGCTTTCTTT. The encoded protein is CASVIRGWTEAFF.

The V call is TRBV4-3, the J call TRBJ1-1; D might be TRBD1 (5 bases). The CDR3 totals 16 residues. Germline V gene lookup returns CDR1 LGHNA and CDR2 YSLEER. Trimming removed 0 bases at V and 1 base at J, with 12 bases between. The CDR3 protein is CASSQDLWGGNTEAFF. In DNA, the CDR3 is TGCGCCAGCAGCCAAGATTTATGGGGGGGGAACACTGAAGCTTTCTTT.

The rearrangement links TRBV11-3 to TRBJ2-1, with 7 bases identical to TRBD2. This CDR3 comprises 15 residues. The V gene's germline CDR1 is SGHNT and CDR2 YENEEA. V trimming: 3 bases; J trimming: 7 bases; junction bases outside the gene matches: 9. The CDR3 sequence is CASSLGGEAGNEQFF. CDR3 DNA: TGTGCCAGCAGCTTGGGGGGGGAGGCCGGAAATGAGCAGTTCTTC.